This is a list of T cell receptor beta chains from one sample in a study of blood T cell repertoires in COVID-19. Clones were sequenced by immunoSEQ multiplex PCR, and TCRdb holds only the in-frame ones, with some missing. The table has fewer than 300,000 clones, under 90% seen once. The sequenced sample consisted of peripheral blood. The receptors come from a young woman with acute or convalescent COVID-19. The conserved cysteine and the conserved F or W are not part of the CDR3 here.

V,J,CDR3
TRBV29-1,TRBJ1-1,SVGGTAFEAF
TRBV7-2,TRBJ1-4,ASSSPGQGARLF
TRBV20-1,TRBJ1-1,SASIAVEDTEAF
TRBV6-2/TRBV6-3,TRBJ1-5,ASSPDRQGVGNQPQH
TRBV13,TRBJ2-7,ASSSGRLAYEQY
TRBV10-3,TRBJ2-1,AISEPRLQGRRYNEQF
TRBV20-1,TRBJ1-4,SASQGQGREKLF
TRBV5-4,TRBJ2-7,ASSLAGLTYEQY
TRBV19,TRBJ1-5,ASSTRQGEYQPQH
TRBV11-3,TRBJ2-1,ASSPLSGSTGNEQF
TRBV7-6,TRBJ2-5,ASSYVAGGQETQY
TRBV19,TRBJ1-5,ASATGVGGFGPQH
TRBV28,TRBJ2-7,ASSAEDRAGGNEQY
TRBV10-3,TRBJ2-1,AISGQGASVVYNEQF
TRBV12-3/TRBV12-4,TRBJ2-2,ASSPGNTGELF
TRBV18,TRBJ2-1,ASSALDNNEQF
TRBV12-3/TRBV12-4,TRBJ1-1,ASSLVGGTEAF
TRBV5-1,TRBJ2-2,ASSVSGRDTGELF
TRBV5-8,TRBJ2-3,ASSRKRGDTQY
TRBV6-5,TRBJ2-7,ASRGQVTYEQY
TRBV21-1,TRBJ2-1,ASNPDNPLTKGGSNEQF
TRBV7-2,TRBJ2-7,ASSFTSGSSYEQY
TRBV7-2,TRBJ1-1,ASSEGVYTEAF
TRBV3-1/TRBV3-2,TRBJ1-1,ASSQVGTMNTEAF
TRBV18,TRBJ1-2,ASSPQGQGANYGYT
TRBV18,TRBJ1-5,ASSPGTGSQPQH
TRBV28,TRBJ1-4,ASSLQGSTNEKLF
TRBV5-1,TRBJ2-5,ASSYGTGAGAQY
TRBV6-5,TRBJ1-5,ASSPGLHSNQPQH
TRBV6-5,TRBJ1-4,ASSYSGAVNEKLF
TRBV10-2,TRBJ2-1,ASSDGRAHNEQF
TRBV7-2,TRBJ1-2,ASSLRGSLPANYGYT
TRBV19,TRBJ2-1,ASSIDIGTGGDEQF
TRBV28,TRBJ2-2,ASSTLAGGNTGELF
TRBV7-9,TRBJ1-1,ASSLDPHTEAF
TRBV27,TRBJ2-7,ASSRQVYSYEQY